This T cell receptor beta chain is from a study of T cell changes during pregnancy in multiple sclerosis. V was cut by 5 bases and J by 0 bases, with 8 bases left in between. The germline CDR1 and CDR2 sequences are MNHEY and SMNVEV (reference sequence). This CDR3 comprises 13 residues. Some clones are missing from TCRdb's copy, which holds only in-frame ones; the method was immunoSEQ multiplex PCR. The sample has 100,000 or so clones, more than 85% seen once; the top ten hold about 3.4%. This rearrangement joins TRBV27 to TRBJ2-7; D is perhaps TRBD1 (6 bases). The source material was peripheral blood, sampled in the second trimester of pregnancy. The clonotype was recovered from a female donor with multiple sclerosis, enrolled in a pregnancy study. In DNA form, the CDR3 reads TGTGCCAGCAGTACACAGGGCTCCTACGAGCAGTACTTC. Translation: CASSTQGSYEQYF.